This TCR beta chain emerged from a study of human T cells and chemical hapten exposure. Study summary: Sensitizing treatment utilized 2% DPC over a 2 cm by 2 cm portion of upper inner arm skin. Alopecia areata, totalis or universalis affected patients, mainly female.

TCRdb used MiXCR to reprocess the RACE reads, holding one entry per CDR3 protein. Here the sample spans about 380,000 distinct CDR3 sequences, more than 4.5% being singletons. CDR3 length: 18 residues. Findings and limits, study-wide: There was a positive correlation between PT1 expanded TCR counts and patch test score. High-frequency TCRs, those above 1 in 1000, stayed the same after DPC sensitization.

Time point of the sample: pre-sensitization, week 0. Stated treatment: therapeutic diphenylcyclopropenone sensitization with weekly scalp DPC. About this clonotype: Antigen unknown.

This chain connects TRBV21-1 to TRBJ1-1; TRBD1 is taken as the D call from the table, unchecked against the DNA. TRBV21-1 is flagged as a pseudogene. The receptor comes from a woman in her fifties or sixties with alopecia areata. Some clones in this sample may be carry-over from other donors' samples. This sample comprised whole blood, obtained in connection with sensitization to the hapten diphenylcyclopropenone (DPC). CDR3 nucleotides: TGTGCCAGCAATAGAGCCCGGGACAGGGGGAAGGAGAACACTGAAGCTTTCTTT. Amino acids: CASNRARDRGKENTEAFF.